Below are 26 T cell receptor beta chains sequenced from a single sample in a study of CD8 T cells in Susac syndrome. Random-hexamer reverse transcription was applied to about 0.45 to 1 ug RNA. Via MiXCR, TCRdb re-called the immunoSEQ multiplex PCR reads, giving one row per CDR3 protein. The table records 250,000 to 350,000 distinct CDR3 sequences, 70% to 90% of them present only once. The specimen sequenced was CD8+ T cells from PBMCs. All receptors come from a human donor with multiple sclerosis.

The rearrangement links TRBV29-1 to TRBJ2-7, with unresolved D. Germline CDR1 is SQVTM and CDR2 is ANQGSEA. The V end was cut by 0 bases, the J end by 4 bases, with 10 bases between. The CDR3 extends over 13 amino acids. The CDR3 region has the DNA TGCAGCGTTGAAGAGACCGAACCTTACGAGCAGTACTTC. This encodes CSVEETEPYEQYF.

The V call is TRBV6-1, the J call TRBJ2-7; 8 bases match TRBD1. The trim removed 1 base at V and 4 bases at J, leaving 9 bases unmatched. In germline, CDR1 is MNHNS, CDR2 SASEGT. This CDR3 contains 16 residues. The CDR3 loop is CASSEGLHRGSYEQYF. The CDR3 DNA reads as TGTGCCAGCAGTGAAGGGTTACACAGGGGGAGTTACGAGCAGTACTTC.

V and J are TRBV11-2 and TRBJ2-1; 8 bases agree with TRBD2. CDR3 size: 21 residues. From germline, CDR1 is SGHAT and CDR2 FQNNGV. V lost 1 base, J lost 6 bases, and 23 bases stayed unmatched. The CDR3 DNA follows: TGTGCCAGCAGCTTAGTTGGTGGGGGGTTCGGAGCGGGAGCCCCCTTCAATGAGCAGTTCTTC. This encodes CASSLVGGGFGAGAPFNEQFF.

This chain connects TRBV4-1 to TRBJ2-7; D may be TRBD1 (6 bases). This CDR3 is 14 amino acids long. V was pared by 4 bases and J by 2 bases, with 12 bases between. CDR1 is MGHRA, CDR2 YSYEKL, per germline. CDR3: CASSRPGAAYEQYF. The CDR3 region has the DNA TGCGCCAGCAGCCGACCAGGGGCGGCCTACGAGCAGTACTTC.

V is TRBV9 and J is TRBJ1-6; weak D call: TRBD1 (5 bases). Per germline, CDR1 SGDLS and CDR2 YYNGEE. The V end was cut by 0 bases, the J end by 6 bases, with 10 bases between. CDR3 length: 15 residues. The CDR3 is CASSVGSQGNSPLHF. The CDR3 region has the DNA TGTGCCAGCAGCGTAGGTTCCCAGGGTAATTCACCCCTCCACTTT.

The chain carries TRBV29-1 and TRBJ2-2; TRBD2 matches at 8 bases. CDR1 and CDR2 (germline): SQVTM, ANQGSEA. The CDR3 sequence is 16 residues long. J was trimmed by 6 bases and V by 4 bases; bases with no gene match: 13. DNA of the CDR3: TGCAGCGTTGTGTCCGGGGGGGATTTTTTTCCCGGGGAGCTGTTTTTT. Amino acid sequence: CSVVSGGDFFPGELFF.

This chain uses TRBV21-1 with TRBJ2-1; TRBD1, the table's D call, lacks a check against the DNA. TRBV21-1 is assigned pseudogene status. The CDR3 spans 16 residues. The CDR3 loop is CASRYGQGNSYNEQFF. In DNA, the CDR3 is TGTGCCAGCAGATACGGACAGGGTAACTCCTACAATGAGCAGTTCTTC.

Details on this clonotype: One end of the junction does not line up with germline, which may come from a read error. This chain links TRBV27 with TRBJ2-6; 9 bases map to TRBD2. From germline, CDR1 is MNHEY and CDR2 SMNVEV (reference sequence). This CDR3 spans 17 amino acids. For the CDR3, the DNA is TGTGCCAGCAGTCCACCTGTAGCGGGAGCTGGGGACAACGTCCTGACTTTC. It is translated as CASSPPVAGAGDNVLTF. The entire variable domain, with the rest obtained from reference TRBV27 and TRBJ2-6, is as follows: EAQVTQNPRYLITVTGKKLTVTCSQNMNHEYMSWYRQDPGLGLRQIYYSMNVEVTDKGDVPEGYKVSRKEKRNFPLILESPSPNQTSLYFCASSPPVAGAGDNVLTFGAGSRLTVL.

V is TRBV14 and J is TRBJ2-1; 8 bases map to TRBD2. Unmatched junction bases numbered 9, after V lost 1 base and J lost 4 bases. This CDR3 spans 17 amino acids. Per germline, CDR1 SGHDN and CDR2 FVKESK. The CDR3 loop is CASSQAVGIAGYNEQFF. The CDR3 DNA is TGTGCCAGCAGCCAAGCTGTCGGGATAGCGGGATACAATGAGCAGTTCTTC.

The chain has TRBV27 and TRBJ2-2; D tentatively fits TRBD1 or TRBD2 (5 bases each). There are 15 residues in the CDR3. CDR1 MNHEY and CDR2 SMNVEV come from the germline V gene (reference sequence). Trimming took 0 bases from V and 1 from J, leaving 6 bases between them. The CDR3: CASSLSRGNTGELFF. The CDR3 region has the DNA TGTGCCAGCAGTTTATCGAGGGGGAACACCGGGGAGCTGTTTTTT.

As regards this clonotype: Sequence at one end of the junction differs from germline and may be a read error. J is TRBJ2-1 and V is TRBV27, with TRBD2 matching 7 bases. The CDR3 runs to 14 residues. Germline V gene data show CDR1 as MNHEY and CDR2 as SMNVEV (reference sequence). CDR3: CASSLAGVENGQFF. Written as DNA, the CDR3 is TGTGCCAGCAGTTTAGCGGGAGTTGAGAATGGGCAGTTCTTC.

This clonotype was counted only a few times. The chain carries TRBV27 and TRBJ2-5; 11 bases are shared with TRBD2. The length of the CDR3 is 14 residues. V shed 5 bases and J 5 bases; nucleotides not matched to a gene: 4. Germline loops: CDR1 MNHEY, CDR2 SMNVEV (reference sequence). The CDR3 sequence: CASSLAGGGETQYF. CDR3 DNA sequence: TGTGCCAGCAGTCTAGCGGGAGGCGGTGAGACCCAGTACTTC.

CDR3 coding DNA: TGTGCCAGCAGCGTGGATATGGGGACTGAAGCTTTCTTT. Its translation: CASSVDMGTEAFF. This chain links TRBV27 with TRBJ1-1, with unresolved D. From germline, CDR1 is MNHEY and CDR2 SMNVEV (reference sequence). Between the trimmed V and J ends, which lost 6 bases and 5 bases, there was a span of 13 bases. The CDR3 loop spans 13 amino acids.

The rearrangement uses TRBV29-1 and TRBJ2-7; 7 nucleotides align to TRBD1. This CDR3 contains 14 residues. Looked up from germline, CDR1 is SQVTM and CDR2 is ANQGSEA. The V segment lost 6 bases and the J segment 2 bases; nucleotides outside the gene matches: 10. The CDR3 DNA reads as TGCAGCGTCCCTCAGGGGGAACTCCCCTACGAGCAGTACTTC. This sequence encodes CSVPQGELPYEQYF.

The V gene is TRBV6-5, the J gene TRBJ2-7; TRBD2 agrees at 12 bases. With V trimmed by 3 bases and J by 6 bases, 6 bases remained unmatched. The CDR3 covers 15 residues. The germline V gene encodes CDR1 MNHEY and CDR2 SVGAGI. CDR3 nucleotides: TGTGCCAGCAGTTATGGACTAGCGGGACCCGTCGAGCAGTACTTC. Protein product: CASSYGLAGPVEQYF.

The chain joins TRBV27 to TRBJ1-2; D remains unclear. This CDR3 has 12 residues. Deletions cut 8 bases from V and 4 bases from J, with 11 bases between. Germline CDR1 and CDR2: MNHEY and SMNVEV (reference sequence). This CDR3 reads CASGSTVYGYTF. CDR3 DNA: TGTGCCAGCGGGAGTACGGTCTATGGCTACACCTTC.

This chain links TRBV19 with TRBJ2-1; no clear D. The CDR3 spans 13 residues. CDR1 is LNHDA, CDR2 SQIVND, per germline (reference sequence). Trimming pared 3 bases from V and 1 base from J, leaving 4 bases between. The CDR3 sequence: CASSMASYNEQFF. The CDR3 nucleotides are TGTGCCAGTAGTATGGCATCCTACAATGAGCAGTTCTTC. The full variable domain, with the rest looked up from reference TRBV19 and TRBJ2-1, is DGGITQSPKYLFRKEGQNVTLSCEQNLNHDAMYWYRQDPGQGLRLIYYSQIVNDFQKGDIAEGYSVSREKKESFPLTVTSAQKNPTAFYLCASSMASYNEQFFGPGTRLTVL.

V usage is TRBV7-9 and J usage is TRBJ2-3; 7 bases are shared with TRBD2. Germline V gives CDR1 SEHNR, CDR2 FQNEAQ (reference sequence). The J segment lost 2 bases and the V segment lost 3 bases, leaving 2 bases of the junction unmatched. This CDR3 contains 14 residues. DNA for the CDR3: TGTGCCAGCAGCTTGGGAGGGCTCACAGATACGCAGTATTTT. Protein: CASSLGGLTDTQYF.

The V call is TRBV12-3 or TRBV12-4, the J call TRBJ2-1; D may be TRBD2 (5 bases). The CDR3 consists of 17 residues. With 5 bases removed from V and 0 bases from J, the gap between germline ends came to 17 bases. CDR3 residues: CASSPRRGSNSYNEQFF. The CDR3 nucleotides read TGTGCCAGCAGTCCCCGGAGAGGGAGCAACTCCTACAATGAGCAGTTCTTC.

The genes are TRBV2 and TRBJ2-2, with D hard to call. Germline V gives CDR1 SNHLY, CDR2 FYNNEI. V was trimmed by 4 bases and J by 0 bases, leaving 9 bases between them. This CDR3 is built from 15 residues. The DNA of the CDR3 is TGTGCCAGCAGTGGTGGGTTGCCGAACACCGGGGAGCTGTTTTTT. The encoded protein is CASSGGLPNTGELFF.

The chain has TRBV19 and TRBJ1-1; D is undetermined. Germline V gene data show CDR1 as LNHDA and CDR2 as SQIVND (reference sequence). This CDR3 has 15 residues. V was cut by 1 base and J by 0 bases, with 9 bases left in between. CDR3 region: CASSIGRTVNTEAFF. CDR3 nucleotide sequence: TGTGCCAGTAGTATAGGTAGGACGGTGAACACTGAAGCTTTCTTT. The full variable domain, its missing parts supplied by reference TRBV19 and TRBJ1-1, is DGGITQSPKYLFRKEGQNVTLSCEQNLNHDAMYWYRQDPGQGLRLIYYSQIVNDFQKGDIAEGYSVSREKKESFPLTVTSAQKNPTAFYLCASSIGRTVNTEAFFGQGTRLTVV.

The chain joins TRBV29-1 to TRBJ1-3, with 7 bases that match TRBD1. The ends lost 7 bases at V and 2 bases at J; junction bases unmatched: 5. Germline V gene sequence: CDR1 SQVTM, CDR2 ANQGSEA. The CDR3 is made up of 13 amino acids. CDR3 bases: TGCAGCGGCACAGGGGAGCCTGGAAACACCATATATTTT. This gives the protein CSGTGEPGNTIYF.

The J gene is TRBJ2-7, the V gene TRBV18, with 11 bases lining up with TRBD2. J lost 4 bases, V lost 2 bases, and 4 bases had no gene match. Per the germline V gene, CDR1 is KGHSH and CDR2 is LQKENI. This CDR3 has 15 amino acids. The CDR3 DNA is TGTGCCAGCTCACCAGACACTAGCGGGAGATACGAGCAGTACTTC. It yields the protein CASSPDTSGRYEQYF.

The chain couples TRBV27 to TRBJ2-1; a weak D match, TRBD2 (6 bases). Trimming removed 4 bases from V and 3 bases from J, with 16 bases in between. CDR1 MNHEY and CDR2 SMNVEV come from the germline V gene (reference sequence). The CDR3 is made up of 16 amino acids. CDR3 region: CASSWLSTSHYNEQFF. The CDR3 nucleotides read TGTGCCAGCAGTTGGCTCTCGACTAGTCACTACAATGAGCAGTTCTTC.

J is TRBJ1-2 and V is TRBV12-3 or TRBV12-4; D not certain. Deletions cut 5 bases from V and 6 bases from J, with 16 bases between. The CDR3 has 14 amino acids. This CDR3 reads CASSRPYPKDGYTF. CDR3 nucleotide sequence: TGTGCCAGCAGTAGGCCCTACCCGAAGGATGGCTACACCTTC.

The chain is built from TRBV29-1 and TRBJ2-2; no clear D. The germline V gene has CDR1 SQVTM and CDR2 ANQGSEA. This CDR3 comprises 12 residues. The CDR3 DNA sequence: TGCGTGCCGGTGGGGAACACCGGGGAGCTGTTTTTT. Translating it yields CVPVGNTGELFF.